These 10 T cell receptor beta chains were all obtained from the same sample, sequenced in a study of low-dose radiotherapy and immunotherapy resistance in tumors. TRAV- and TRBV-specific primers primed first-strand cDNA, covering alpha and beta chains. Over roughly 19 PCR cycles, TCRs were amplified from a constant-region primer and V-primer adapter. TCRdb analysed the reads with MiXCR anew, one entry per CDR3 protein. The table shows some 100,000 distinct CDR3 sequences, with 20% occurring only once. The time point is: after trial treatment. Treatment noted: LDRT plus nivolumab, ipilimumab, low-dose cyclophosphamide and aspirin (RACIN trial). The source material was PBMCs, sampled after low-dose radiotherapy plus immunotherapy. The receptors stem from a female donor with ovarian cancer.

This clonotype showed up many times. V and J are TRBV7-9 and TRBJ2-6; no clear D gene. In germline, CDR1 is SEHNR, CDR2 FQNEAQ (reference sequence). The CDR3 is 19 residues long. V was shortened by 2 bases and J by 0 bases, with 17 bases between the two germline ends. The CDR3 coding sequence is TGTGCCAGCAGCTTACCCGGTTTCAGGATAGTCTCTGGGGCCAACGTCCTGACTTTC. Its translation is CASSLPGFRIVSGANVLTF.

For this clonotype: With a far larger clone one base away, a read error is the likely cause. This rearrangement joins TRBV5-4 to TRBJ2-1, with 7 nucleotides matching TRBD1. V shed 1 base, J shed 10 bases, and the junction held 8 bases outside the gene matches. This CDR3 has 14 residues. Germline assignment: CDR1 SGHNT and CDR2 YYREEE (reference sequence). The CDR3 DNA reads as TGTGCCAGCAGCTTGAAGGGACAGTACTACGAGCAGTTCTTC. It encodes CASSLKGQYYEQFF.

About this clonotype: A much larger clone differs from this one at a single base, so this may be a read error. The chain recombines TRBV28 with TRBJ1-5; TRBD1 is a possible D gene (5 bases). There are 15 residues in the CDR3. V lost 6 bases, J lost 5 bases, and 17 bases lay in between. Germline CDR1 reads MDHEN; CDR2 reads SYDVKM. Here the CDR3 reads CASRIPRERYQPQHF. The CDR3 DNA reads as TGTGCCAGCAGGATCCCCAGGGAGCGATATCAGCCCCAGCATTTT.

The sample holds one count of this clonotype. A far larger clone lies a single base away; this is likely a read error. The chain joins TRBV2 to TRBJ2-7; perhaps TRBD2 as D (5 bases). Germline V gene lookup returns CDR1 SNHLY and CDR2 FYNNEI. This CDR3 is built from 13 residues. V lost 5 bases and J 7 bases, leaving 15 bases between the germline ends. This chain's CDR3 is CASSSGLNNEQYF. As DNA, the CDR3 is TGTGCCAGCAGTAGCGGTCTGAACAATGAGCAGTACTTC.

This clonotype has at least ten counts. The rearrangement joins TRBV7-2 to TRBJ1-4; 9 bases match TRBD1. The J segment lost 4 bases and the V segment lost 5 bases, leaving 8 bases of the junction unmatched. This CDR3 contains 16 residues. CDR1 and CDR2 (germline): SGHTA, FQGNSA. CDR3 loop: CASSTIQGASNEKLFF. The CDR3, as DNA: TGTGCCAGCAGCACCATACAGGGGGCGAGTAATGAAAAACTGTTTTTT. Filled out from reference TRBV7-2 and TRBJ1-4, the complete variable domain reads GAGVSQSPSNKVTEKGKDVELRCDPISGHTALYWYRQSLGQGLEFLIYFQGNSAPDKSGLPSDRFSAERTGGSVSTLTIQRTQQEDSAVYLCASSTIQGASNEKLFFGSGTQLSVL.

Points on this clonotype: A read error is the likely source, as a far larger clone sits one nucleotide away. The chain has TRBV19 and TRBJ2-1; the D call may be TRBD1 or TRBD2 (5 bases each). This CDR3 spans 12 amino acids. Trimming pared 8 bases from V and 13 bases from J, leaving 18 bases between. CDR1 and CDR2 from the germline V gene are LNHDA and SQIVND (reference sequence). CDR3 nucleotide sequence: TGTGCCAGTGGCCAGAGGTGGGGGACCCAGTTCTTC. Its protein product is CASGQRWGTQFF.

The sample holds many counts of this clonotype. CDR3 sequence (DNA): TGTGCCAGCAGCTTAATTACAGGCTATAATTCACCCCTCCACTTT. Translated, it gives CASSLITGYNSPLHF. The genes are TRBV7-2 and TRBJ1-6; the D gene is possibly TRBD1 (5 bases). The germline CDR1 and CDR2 sequences are SGHTA and FQGNSA. The CDR3 consists of 15 residues. Deletions cut 2 bases from V and 3 bases from J, with 8 bases between.

As concerns this clonotype: A much larger clonotype is one base distant, so this may be a read error. This rearrangement joins TRBV5-3 to TRBJ2-1; 9 bases agree with TRBD2. TRBV5-3 is classed as an ORF, of uncertain function. The CDR3 is 16 residues long. In DNA, the CDR3 is TGTGCCAGCAGCTTGGGAGGAGCGGGGGGCTGCAATGAGCAGTTCTTC. Translation: CASSLGGAGGCNEQFF.

This clonotype was observed many times. The chain combines TRBV12-3 or TRBV12-4 with TRBJ2-3; unclear D gene. The DNA end is more similar to TRBJ2-5, so the J call may be wrong. The CDR3 loop spans 12 amino acids. DNA of the CDR3: TGTGCCAGCAGTTTAGGCGGCGGGACCCAGTACTTC. This codes for CASSLGGGTQYF.

The chain is built from TRBV20-1 and TRBJ1-1; 7 bases line up with TRBD1. This CDR3 is 12 amino acids long. After removal of 4 bases from V and 4 bases from J, the junction contained 3 bases not matched to a gene. Germline-derived CDR1 and CDR2 are DFQATT and SNEGSKA (reference sequence). This CDR3 is CSAIHRGTEAFF. CDR3 nucleotides: TGCAGTGCTATCCACAGGGGCACTGAAGCTTTCTTT.